Sequencing of this T cell receptor beta chain was carried out in a study of shared clonotypes between healthy human individuals. Here immunoSEQ multiplex PCR was the method, and the copy in TCRdb shows in-frame clones only, minus some. The sample has 2,100,000 or so clones, 90% to 97% seen once. Per the germline V gene, CDR1 is MGHRA and CDR2 is YSYEKL. V lost 0 bases, J lost 0 bases, and 6 bases lay in between. The CDR3 covers 16 residues. Source material: naive CD4+ T cells sorted from blood. This sample's subset: CD45RA+ positively selected. The receptor comes from a man aged 18 to 29 in good health. The chain employs TRBV4-1 and TRBJ1-6; D ambiguous. The CDR3 is CASSQEWGSYNSPLHF. The DNA of the CDR3 is TGCGCCAGCAGCCAAGAATGGGGCTCCTATAATTCACCCCTCCACTTT.